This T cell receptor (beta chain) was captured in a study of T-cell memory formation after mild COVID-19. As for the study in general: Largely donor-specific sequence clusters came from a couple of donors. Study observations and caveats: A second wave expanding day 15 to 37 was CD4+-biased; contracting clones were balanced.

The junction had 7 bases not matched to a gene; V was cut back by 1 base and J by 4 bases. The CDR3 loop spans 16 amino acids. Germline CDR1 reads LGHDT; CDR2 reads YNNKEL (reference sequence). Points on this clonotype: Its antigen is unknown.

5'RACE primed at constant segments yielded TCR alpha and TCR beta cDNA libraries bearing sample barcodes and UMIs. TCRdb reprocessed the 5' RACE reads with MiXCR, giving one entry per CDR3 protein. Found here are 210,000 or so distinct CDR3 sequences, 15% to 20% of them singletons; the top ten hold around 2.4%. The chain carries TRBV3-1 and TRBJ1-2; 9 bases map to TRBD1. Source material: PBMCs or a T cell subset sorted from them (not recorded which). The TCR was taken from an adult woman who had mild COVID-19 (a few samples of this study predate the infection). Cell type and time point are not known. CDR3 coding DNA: TGTGCCAGCAGCCAAGGAGGGACAGGGCGGGCCTATGGCTACACCTTC. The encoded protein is CASSQGGTGRAYGYTF. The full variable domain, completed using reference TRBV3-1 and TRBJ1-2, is DTAVSQTPKYLVTQMGNDKSIKCEQNLGHDTMYWYKQDSKKFLKIMFSYNNKELIINETVPNRFSPKSPDKAHLNLHINSLELGDSAVYFCASSQGGTGRAYGYTFGSGTRLTVV.